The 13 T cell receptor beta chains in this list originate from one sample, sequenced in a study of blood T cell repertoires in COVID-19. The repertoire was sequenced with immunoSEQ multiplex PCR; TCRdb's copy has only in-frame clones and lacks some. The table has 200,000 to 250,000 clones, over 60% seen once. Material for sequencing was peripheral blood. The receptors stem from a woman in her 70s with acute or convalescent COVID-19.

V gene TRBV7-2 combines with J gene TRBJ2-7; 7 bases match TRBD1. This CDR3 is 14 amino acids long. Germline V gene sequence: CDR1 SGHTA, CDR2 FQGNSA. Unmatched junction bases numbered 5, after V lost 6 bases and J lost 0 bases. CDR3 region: CASSGTADSYEQYF. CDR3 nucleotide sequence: TGTGCCAGCAGTGGGACAGCCGACTCCTACGAGCAGTACTTC. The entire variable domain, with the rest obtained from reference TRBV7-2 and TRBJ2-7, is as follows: GAGVSQSPSNKVTEKGKDVELRCDPISGHTALYWYRQSLGQGLEFLIYFQGNSAPDKSGLPSDRFSAERTGGSVSTLTIQRTQQEDSAVYLCASSGTADSYEQYFGPGTRLTVT.

The CDR3 is CASSHLPGELFF. In nucleotides, the CDR3 is TGTGCCAGCAGCCATCTCCCCGGGGAGCTGTTTTTT. The chain links TRBV3-1 (or the pseudogene TRBV3-2) to TRBJ2-2; D gene uncertain. The CDR3 sequence is 12 residues long. V gave up 3 bases and J gave up 6 bases, with 5 bases separating them. Germline assignment: CDR1 LGHDT and CDR2 YNNKEL (reference sequence).

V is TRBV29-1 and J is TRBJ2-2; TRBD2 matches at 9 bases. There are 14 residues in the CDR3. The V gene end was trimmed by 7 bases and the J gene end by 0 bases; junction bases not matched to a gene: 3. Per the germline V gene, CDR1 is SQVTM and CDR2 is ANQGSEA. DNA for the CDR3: TGCAGCGCCCGCGGGAGGGCGAACACCGGGGAGCTGTTTTTT. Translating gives CSARGRANTGELFF.

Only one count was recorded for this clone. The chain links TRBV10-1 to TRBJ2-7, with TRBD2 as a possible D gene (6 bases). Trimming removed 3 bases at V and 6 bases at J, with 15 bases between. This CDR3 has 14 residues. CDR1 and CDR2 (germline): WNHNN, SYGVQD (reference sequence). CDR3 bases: TGCGCCAGCAGTGATGCCCGACTAGTCTTCGAGCAGTACTTC. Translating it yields CASSDARLVFEQYF.

The DNA for the CDR3 is TGTGCCAGCAGTGAAGTCTTTAACACAGATACGCAGTATTTT. Its protein is CASSEVFNTDTQYF. The V call is TRBV6-1, the J call TRBJ2-3; D not certain. Germline V gives CDR1 MNHNS, CDR2 SASEGT. This CDR3 comprises 14 residues. The V and J ends lost 1 base and 2 bases respectively, with 7 bases between them.

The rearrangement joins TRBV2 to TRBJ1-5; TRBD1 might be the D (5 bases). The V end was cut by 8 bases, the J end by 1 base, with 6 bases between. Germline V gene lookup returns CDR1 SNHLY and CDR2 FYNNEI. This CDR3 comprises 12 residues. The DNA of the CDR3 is TGTGCCAGCCAGGGAAGCAATCAGCCCCAGCATTTT. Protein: CASQGSNQPQHF.

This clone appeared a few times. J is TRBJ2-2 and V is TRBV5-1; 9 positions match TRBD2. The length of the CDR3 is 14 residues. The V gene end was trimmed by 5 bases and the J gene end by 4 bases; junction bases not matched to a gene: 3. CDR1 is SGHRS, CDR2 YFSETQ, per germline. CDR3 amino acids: CASRSSGATGELFF. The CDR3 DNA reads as TGCGCCAGCAGGTCTAGCGGGGCCACCGGGGAGCTGTTTTTT.

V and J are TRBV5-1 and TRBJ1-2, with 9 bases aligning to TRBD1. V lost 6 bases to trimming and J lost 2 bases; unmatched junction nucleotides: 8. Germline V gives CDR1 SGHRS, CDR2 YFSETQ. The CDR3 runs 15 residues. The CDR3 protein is CASTSGQGYNYGYTF. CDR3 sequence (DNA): TGCGCCAGCACCTCGGGACAGGGATACAACTATGGCTACACCTTC.

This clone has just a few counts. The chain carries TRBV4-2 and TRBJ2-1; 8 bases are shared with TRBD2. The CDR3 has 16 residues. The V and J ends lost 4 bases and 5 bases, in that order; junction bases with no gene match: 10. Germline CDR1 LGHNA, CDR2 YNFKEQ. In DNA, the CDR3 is TGTGCCAGCAGCCCCTCCAGCGGGAGTTTCAACAATGAGCAGTTCTTC. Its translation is CASSPSSGSFNNEQFF.

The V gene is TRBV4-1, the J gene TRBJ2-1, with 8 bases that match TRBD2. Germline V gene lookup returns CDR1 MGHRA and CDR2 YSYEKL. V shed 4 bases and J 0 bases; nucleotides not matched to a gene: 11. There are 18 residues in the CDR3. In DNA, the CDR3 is TGCGCCAGCAGCCGGGGAGCGGGGGCCCCGAGCTCCTACAATGAGCAGTTCTTC. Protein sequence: CASSRGAGAPSSYNEQFF.

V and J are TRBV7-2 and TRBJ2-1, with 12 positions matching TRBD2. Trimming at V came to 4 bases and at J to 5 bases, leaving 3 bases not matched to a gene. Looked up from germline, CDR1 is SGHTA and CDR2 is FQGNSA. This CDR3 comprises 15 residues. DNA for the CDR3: TGTGCCAGCAGCTCCAGGACTAGCGGGGACAATGAGCAGTTCTTC. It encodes CASSSRTSGDNEQFF.

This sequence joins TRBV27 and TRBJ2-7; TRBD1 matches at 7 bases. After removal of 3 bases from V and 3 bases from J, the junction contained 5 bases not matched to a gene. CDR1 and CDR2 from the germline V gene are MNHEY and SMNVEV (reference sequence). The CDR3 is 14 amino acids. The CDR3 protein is CASSLGQSFYEQYF. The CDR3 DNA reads TGTGCCAGCAGTTTGGGACAGAGCTTCTACGAGCAGTACTTC.

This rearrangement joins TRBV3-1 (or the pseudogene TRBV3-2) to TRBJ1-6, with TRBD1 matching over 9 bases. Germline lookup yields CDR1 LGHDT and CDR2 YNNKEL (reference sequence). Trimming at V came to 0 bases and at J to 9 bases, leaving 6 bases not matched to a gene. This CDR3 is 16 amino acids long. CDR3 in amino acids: CASSQEGQGSASPLHF. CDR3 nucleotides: TGTGCCAGCAGCCAAGAAGGACAGGGGTCGGCTTCACCCCTCCACTTT.